This T cell receptor beta chain was sequenced during a study of CD8 T cells in Susac syndrome. About the research overall: Among the Susac syndrome patients who underwent sequencing, roughly six had clinically active disease, while about eight of them were in remission.

The V and J ends lost 2 bases and 5 bases respectively, with 11 bases between them. The CDR3 loop spans 15 amino acids. Germline values: CDR1 KGHDR, CDR2 SFDVKD. The authors reverse transcribed roughly 0.5 to 1 ug RNA with random hexamers. TCRdb re-derived calls from the immunoSEQ multiplex PCR reads in MiXCR, one entry per CDR3 protein. The repertoire holds under 200,000 distinct CDR3 sequences, about 91% seen once, with 0.085% to 0.09% in the top ten. The sequence was collected from a human donor with Susac syndrome. Sequenced: CD4+ T cells from PBMCs. The J gene is TRBJ2-2, the V gene TRBV24-1, with no clear D. CDR3 sequence (DNA): TGTGCCACCAGTGATTCGGGCACACGTACCGGGGAGCTGTTTTTT. Translated: CATSDSGTRTGELFF.